The rows below give T cell receptor beta chains drawn from one sample of a study of blood T cell repertoires in COVID-19. The repertoire was sequenced with immunoSEQ multiplex PCR; TCRdb's copy has only in-frame clones and lacks some. Of more than 200,000 clones detected, 70% to 85% appear once; the ten largest clones hold 4% to 6%. The sequencing sample was made of peripheral blood. The origin of the receptors is a woman aged 80 or over with active or convalescent COVID-19. Both conserved end residues are trimmed from each CDR3.

V gene,CDR3 protein
TRBV24-1,ATSDWAGDGYT
TRBV30,AWREAGRYLNYGYT
TRBV5-1,ASSLAGNSGNTIY
TRBV5-1,ASSSTSPNTGELF
TRBV7-8,ASSFGQGIYEQY
TRBV2,ASSVGWDKYGYT
TRBV7-2,ASTGNYGYT
TRBV5-1,ASSWGQVRRRNEQF
TRBV15,ATSRERTEGNTIY
TRBV6-2/TRBV6-3,ASSYSPGEVLTGNTIY
TRBV20-1,SASPRSQPSISGF
TRBV19,ASSHGRLAGGWSYEQY
TRBV2,ASSSLSSTDTQY
TRBV19,ASSTPGGAGNQPQH
TRBV2,ASSERGRGDSGYT
TRBV29-1,SVRTGSSNQPQH
TRBV6-5,ASSGGRDTQY
TRBV6-2/TRBV6-3,ASTPDGQHYEQY
TRBV6-4,ASSPDRDTGELF
TRBV27,ASSVKGDQPQH
TRBV7-8,ASSSRYSNQPQH
TRBV6-1,ASSEGGPYEQY
TRBV29-1,SAFGQGEKLF
TRBV9,ASSVATGGLESPLH
TRBV7-2,ASSPGTSGYNEQF
TRBV6-6,ASSYGTVRSNSPLH
TRBV28,ASSLGSQGNTEAF
TRBV18,ASSPGTGGGTDTQY
TRBV3-1/TRBV3-2,ASSRAGVTDTQY
TRBV2,ASKEQPNSPLH
TRBV5-1,ASSFTGDRVYGYT
TRBV5-1,ASSSSGAGTDTQY
TRBV19,ASSNNPYDSNQPQH
TRBV18,ASSSGGRDSPLH
TRBV5-4,ASGYRGTGELF
TRBV3-1/TRBV3-2,ASSQDSAWQF
TRBV2,AGTTYRGHNYGYT
TRBV27,ASRPSGYSYEQY
TRBV2,ASRQSTVSTDTQY
TRBV27,ASSLYFGGGRNSPLH
TRBV5-1,ASSFDGTGHQPQH
TRBV23-1,ASSPYSGVGYT
TRBV2,ASSEALGLAGEEDTQY
TRBV2,ASSEAVSGSGEAF
TRBV28,ASSLGQGPMGGYT
TRBV7-6,ASSLGSPGDGNTIY
TRBV10-3,AIKGQPNQPQH
TRBV5-6,ASSLVQGAAYNSPLH
TRBV2,ASSGYSSGNTIY
TRBV15,ASSGGSNQPQH
TRBV5-1,ASTRGLNTEAF
TRBV4-1,ASSQRLAGDTDTQY
TRBV24-1,ATSDLERGDTDTQY
TRBV27,ASSLGTGSFYEQY
TRBV10-3,AIKAAGGPVDPDTQY
TRBV7-2,ASSPVPGQGLSYT
TRBV10-1,ASRRDSSYEQY
TRBV6-1,ASSENLGLQPQH
TRBV6-5,ASSYSRVTNEKLF